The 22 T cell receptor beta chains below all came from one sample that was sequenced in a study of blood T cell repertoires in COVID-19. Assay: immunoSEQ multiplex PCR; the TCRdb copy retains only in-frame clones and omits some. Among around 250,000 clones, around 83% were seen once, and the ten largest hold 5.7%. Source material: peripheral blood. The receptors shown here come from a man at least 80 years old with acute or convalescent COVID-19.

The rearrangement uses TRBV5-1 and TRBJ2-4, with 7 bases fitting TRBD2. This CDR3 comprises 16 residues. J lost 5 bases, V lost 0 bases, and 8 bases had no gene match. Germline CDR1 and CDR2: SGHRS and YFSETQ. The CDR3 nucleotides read TGCGCCAGCAGCTTGGGGACTAGTTTTTTCGAAAACATTCAGTACTTC. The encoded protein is CASSLGTSFFENIQYF.

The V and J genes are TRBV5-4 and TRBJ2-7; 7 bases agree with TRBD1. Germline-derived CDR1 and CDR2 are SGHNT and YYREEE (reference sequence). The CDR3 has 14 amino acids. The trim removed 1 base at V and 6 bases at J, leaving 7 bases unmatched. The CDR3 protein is CASSLTGARGEQYF. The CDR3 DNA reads TGTGCCAGCAGCTTGACAGGGGCACGAGGCGAGCAGTACTTC.

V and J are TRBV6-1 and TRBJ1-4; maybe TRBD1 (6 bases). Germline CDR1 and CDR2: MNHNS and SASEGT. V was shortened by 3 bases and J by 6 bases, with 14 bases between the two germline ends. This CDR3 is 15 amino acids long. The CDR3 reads CASSEVGGHYEKLFF. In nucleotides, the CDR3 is TGTGCCAGCAGTGAGGTGGGGGGGCACTATGAAAAACTGTTTTTT.

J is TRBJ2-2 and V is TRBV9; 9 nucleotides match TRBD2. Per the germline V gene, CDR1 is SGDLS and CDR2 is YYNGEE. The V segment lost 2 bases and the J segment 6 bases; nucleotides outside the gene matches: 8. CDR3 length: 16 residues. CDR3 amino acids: CASSVTLAGHAGELFF. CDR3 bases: TGTGCCAGCAGCGTCACCCTAGCGGGGCATGCCGGGGAGCTGTTTTTT.

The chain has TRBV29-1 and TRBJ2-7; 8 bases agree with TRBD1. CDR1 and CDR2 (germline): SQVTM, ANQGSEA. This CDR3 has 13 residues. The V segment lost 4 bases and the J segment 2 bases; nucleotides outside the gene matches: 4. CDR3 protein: CSVADRATYEQYF. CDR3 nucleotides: TGCAGCGTTGCGGACAGGGCCACCTACGAGCAGTACTTC.

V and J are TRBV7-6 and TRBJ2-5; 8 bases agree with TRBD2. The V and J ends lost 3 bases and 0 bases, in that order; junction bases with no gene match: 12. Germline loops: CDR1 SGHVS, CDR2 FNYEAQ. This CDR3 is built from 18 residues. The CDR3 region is CASSFRSGSGTYQETQYF. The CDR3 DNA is TGTGCCAGCAGCTTTAGGAGCGGGAGCGGGACGTACCAAGAGACCCAGTACTTC.

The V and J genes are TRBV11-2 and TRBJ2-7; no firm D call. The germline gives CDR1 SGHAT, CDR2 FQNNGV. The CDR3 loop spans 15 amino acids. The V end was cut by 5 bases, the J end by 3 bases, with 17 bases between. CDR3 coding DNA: TGTGCCAGCAGCGACCCCCCCCGAGGAGACTACGAGCAGTACTTC. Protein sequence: CASSDPPRGDYEQYF.

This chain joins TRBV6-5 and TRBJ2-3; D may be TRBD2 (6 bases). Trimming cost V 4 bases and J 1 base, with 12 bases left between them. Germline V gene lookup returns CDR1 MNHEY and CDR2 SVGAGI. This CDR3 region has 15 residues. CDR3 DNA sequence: TGTGCCAGCAGTTTTGGGACTTCCGGCACAGATACGCAGTATTTT. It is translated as CASSFGTSGTDTQYF.

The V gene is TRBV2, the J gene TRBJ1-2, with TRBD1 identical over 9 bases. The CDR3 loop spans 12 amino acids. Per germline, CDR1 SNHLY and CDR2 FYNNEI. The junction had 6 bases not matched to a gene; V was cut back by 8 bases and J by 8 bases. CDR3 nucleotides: TGTGCCAGCGGGACAGGGACGTCGGGCTACACCTTC. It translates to CASGTGTSGYTF.

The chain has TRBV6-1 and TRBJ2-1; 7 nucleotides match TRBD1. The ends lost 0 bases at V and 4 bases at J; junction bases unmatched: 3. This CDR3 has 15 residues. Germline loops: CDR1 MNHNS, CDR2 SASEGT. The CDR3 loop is CASSEAGGPYNEQFF. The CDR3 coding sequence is TGTGCCAGCAGTGAAGCAGGGGGCCCTTACAATGAGCAGTTCTTC.

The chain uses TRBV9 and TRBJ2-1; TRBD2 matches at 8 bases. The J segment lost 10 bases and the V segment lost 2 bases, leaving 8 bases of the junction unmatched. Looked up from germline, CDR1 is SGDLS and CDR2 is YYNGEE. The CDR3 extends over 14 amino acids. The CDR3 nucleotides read TGTGCCAGCAGCGTTTCGGGGGGGCCCGGGGAGCAGTTCTTC. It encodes CASSVSGGPGEQFF.

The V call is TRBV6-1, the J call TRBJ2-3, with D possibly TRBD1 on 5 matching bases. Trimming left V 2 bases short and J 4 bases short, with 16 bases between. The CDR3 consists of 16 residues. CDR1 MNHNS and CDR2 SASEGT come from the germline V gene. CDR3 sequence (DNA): TGTGCCAGCAGTGAATCATCAGGGCTAGGAGCAGATACGCAGTATTTT. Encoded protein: CASSESSGLGADTQYF.

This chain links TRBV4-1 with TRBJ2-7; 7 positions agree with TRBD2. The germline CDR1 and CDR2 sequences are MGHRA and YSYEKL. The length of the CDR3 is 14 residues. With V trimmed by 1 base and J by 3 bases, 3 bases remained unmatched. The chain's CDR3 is CASSQGGLVYEQYF. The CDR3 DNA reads TGCGCCAGCAGCCAAGGCGGACTAGTCTACGAGCAGTACTTC.

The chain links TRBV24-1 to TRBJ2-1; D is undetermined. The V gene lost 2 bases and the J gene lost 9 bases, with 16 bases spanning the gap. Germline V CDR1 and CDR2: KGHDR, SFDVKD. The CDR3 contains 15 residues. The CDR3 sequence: CATSDSPGVMGEQFF. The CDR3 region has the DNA TGTGCCACCAGTGATTCACCGGGTGTCATGGGTGAGCAGTTCTTC.

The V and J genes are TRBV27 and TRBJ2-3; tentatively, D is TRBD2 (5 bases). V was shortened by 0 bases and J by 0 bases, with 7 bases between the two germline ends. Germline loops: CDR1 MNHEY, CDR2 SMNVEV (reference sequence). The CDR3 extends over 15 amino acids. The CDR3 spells CASSLSAGSTDTQYF. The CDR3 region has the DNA TGTGCCAGCAGTTTATCCGCGGGTAGCACAGATACGCAGTATTTT.

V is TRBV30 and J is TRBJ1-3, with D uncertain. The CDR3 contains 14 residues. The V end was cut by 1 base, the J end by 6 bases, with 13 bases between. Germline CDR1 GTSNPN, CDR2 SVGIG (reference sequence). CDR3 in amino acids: CAWSGAPTSNTIYF. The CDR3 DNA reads TGTGCCTGGAGTGGAGCCCCAACCTCAAACACCATATATTTT.

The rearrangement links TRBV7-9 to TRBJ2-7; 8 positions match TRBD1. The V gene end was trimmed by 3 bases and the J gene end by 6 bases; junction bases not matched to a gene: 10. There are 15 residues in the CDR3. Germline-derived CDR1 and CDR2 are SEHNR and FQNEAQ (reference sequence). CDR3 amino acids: CASSFTLQGVGEQYF. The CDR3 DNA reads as TGTGCCAGCAGCTTTACTTTACAGGGGGTAGGCGAGCAGTACTTC.

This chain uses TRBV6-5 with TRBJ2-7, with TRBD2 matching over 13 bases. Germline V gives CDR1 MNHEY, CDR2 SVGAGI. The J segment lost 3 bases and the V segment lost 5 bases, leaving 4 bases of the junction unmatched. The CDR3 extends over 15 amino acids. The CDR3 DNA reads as TGTGCCAGCAGTACCGGGACTAGCGGGAACTACGAGCAGTACTTC. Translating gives CASSTGTSGNYEQYF.

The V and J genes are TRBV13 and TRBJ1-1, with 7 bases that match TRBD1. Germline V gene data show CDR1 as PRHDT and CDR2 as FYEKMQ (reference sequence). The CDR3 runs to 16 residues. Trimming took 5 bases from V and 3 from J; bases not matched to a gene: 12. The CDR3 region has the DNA TGTGCCAGCAGCCCCCCGACAGGGTGGGAGGACACTGAAGCTTTCTTT. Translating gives CASSPPTGWEDTEAFF.

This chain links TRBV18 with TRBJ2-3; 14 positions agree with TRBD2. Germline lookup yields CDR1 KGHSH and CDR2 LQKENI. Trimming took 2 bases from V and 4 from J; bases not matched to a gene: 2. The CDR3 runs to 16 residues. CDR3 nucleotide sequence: TGTGCCAGCTCACCAGGGGGACTAGCGGGGGCAGATACGCAGTATTTT. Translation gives CASSPGGLAGADTQYF.

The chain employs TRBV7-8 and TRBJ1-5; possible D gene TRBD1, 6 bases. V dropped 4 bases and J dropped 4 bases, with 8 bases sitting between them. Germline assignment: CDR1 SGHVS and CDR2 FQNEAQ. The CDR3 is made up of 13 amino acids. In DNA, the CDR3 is TGTGCCAGCAGCTCAGACAGGAATCAGCCCCAGCATTTT. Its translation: CASSSDRNQPQHF.

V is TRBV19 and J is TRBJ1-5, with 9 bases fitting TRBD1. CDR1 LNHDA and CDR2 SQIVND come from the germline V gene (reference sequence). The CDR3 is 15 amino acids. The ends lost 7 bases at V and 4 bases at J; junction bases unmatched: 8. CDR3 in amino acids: CASTSGTGLNQPQHF. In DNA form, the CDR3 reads TGTGCCAGTACCTCAGGGACAGGGCTGAATCAGCCCCAGCATTTT.